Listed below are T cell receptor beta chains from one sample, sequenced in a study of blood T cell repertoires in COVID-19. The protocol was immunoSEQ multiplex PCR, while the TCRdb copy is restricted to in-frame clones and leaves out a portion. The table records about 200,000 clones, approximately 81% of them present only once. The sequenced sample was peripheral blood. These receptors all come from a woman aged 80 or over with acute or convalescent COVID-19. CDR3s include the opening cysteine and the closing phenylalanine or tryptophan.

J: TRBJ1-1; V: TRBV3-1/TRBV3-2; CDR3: CASSQRTGDTEAFF
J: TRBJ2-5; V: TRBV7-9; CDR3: CASSNQGAEETQYF
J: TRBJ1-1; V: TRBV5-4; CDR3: CASSLDTGGTEAFF
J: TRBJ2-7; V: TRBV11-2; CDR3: CASSGAGFYEQYF
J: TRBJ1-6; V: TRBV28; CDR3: CASTPLGRGNNSPLHF
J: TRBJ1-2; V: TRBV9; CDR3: CASSAGTVYGYTF
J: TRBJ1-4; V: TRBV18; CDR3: CASSEGTGAPTNEKLFF
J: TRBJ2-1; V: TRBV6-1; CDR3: CASSEIVGLAGAHEQFF
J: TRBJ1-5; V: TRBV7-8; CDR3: CASSLGVPRSNQPQHF
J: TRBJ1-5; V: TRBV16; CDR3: CASSLNRGSNQPQHF
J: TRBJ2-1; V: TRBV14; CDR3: CASSQDSWYNEQFF
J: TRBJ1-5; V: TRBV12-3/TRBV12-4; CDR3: CASTLRGNQPQHF
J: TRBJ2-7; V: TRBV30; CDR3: CAWDRGTVEQYF
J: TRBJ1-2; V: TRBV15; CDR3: CATSRDQDWTVYGYTF
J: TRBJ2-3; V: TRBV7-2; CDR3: CASSFSGGSHTQYF
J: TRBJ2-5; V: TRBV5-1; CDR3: CASSPGHLAGGGQETQYF
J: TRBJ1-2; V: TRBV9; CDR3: CASRGQGFYGYTF
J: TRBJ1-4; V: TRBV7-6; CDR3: CASSFGQGAEKLFF
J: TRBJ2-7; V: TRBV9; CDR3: CASSVAPLGQGGYEQYF
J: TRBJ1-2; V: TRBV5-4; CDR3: CASSGRTVRGSGYTF
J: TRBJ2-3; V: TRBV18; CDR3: CASSPGLTDTQYF
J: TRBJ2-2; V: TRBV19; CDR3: CASMAGLGQGIGELFF
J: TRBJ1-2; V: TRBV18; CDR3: CASSPIREGHYGYTF
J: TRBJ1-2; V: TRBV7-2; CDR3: CASSVQGGFRGYTF
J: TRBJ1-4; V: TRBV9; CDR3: CASSVSPGQVTYPTNEKLFF
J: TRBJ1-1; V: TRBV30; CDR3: CAWSHDSPGPEAFF
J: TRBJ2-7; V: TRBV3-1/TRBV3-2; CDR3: CASSPPGLAVYEQYF
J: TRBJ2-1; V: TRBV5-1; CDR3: CASSLSAGVSNEQFF
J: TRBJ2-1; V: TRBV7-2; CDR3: CASSPVGAGDNEQFF
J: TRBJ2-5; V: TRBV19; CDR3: CASSMGRSQETQYF
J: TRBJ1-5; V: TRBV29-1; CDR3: CSVEVGGGRNQPQHF
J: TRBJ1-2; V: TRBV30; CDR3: CAWSVGRGDGYTF
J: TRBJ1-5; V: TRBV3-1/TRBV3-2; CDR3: CASSQKPTGSQPQHF
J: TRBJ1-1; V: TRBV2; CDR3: CASRPNTRGNTEAFF
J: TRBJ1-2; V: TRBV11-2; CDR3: CASSFRGWGYTF
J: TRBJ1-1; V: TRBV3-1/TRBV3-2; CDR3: CASSPQNMNTEAFF
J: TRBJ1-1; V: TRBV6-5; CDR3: CASSWTSNTEAFF
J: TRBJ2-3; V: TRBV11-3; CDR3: CASSNHLPLERGGDTQYF
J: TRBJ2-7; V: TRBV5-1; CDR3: CATGGPLSSYEQYF
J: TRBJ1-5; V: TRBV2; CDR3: CASTRGQNQPQHF
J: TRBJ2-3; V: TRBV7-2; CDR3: CASSLALGTSGTDTQYF
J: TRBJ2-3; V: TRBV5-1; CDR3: CASSLVFSYTDTQYF
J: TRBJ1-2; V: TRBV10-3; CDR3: CAISPQGFGTGNYGYTF
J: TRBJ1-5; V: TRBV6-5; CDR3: CASSNLRDSNQPQHF
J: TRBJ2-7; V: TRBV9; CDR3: CASSVEQGSYEQYF
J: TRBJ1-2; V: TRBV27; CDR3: CASSFRGGYGYTF
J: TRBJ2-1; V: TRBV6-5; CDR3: CASSYVGRSYNEQFF
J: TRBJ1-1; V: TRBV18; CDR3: CASSAGVDTEAFF
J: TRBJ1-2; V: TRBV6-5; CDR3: CASSYGTDYGYTF
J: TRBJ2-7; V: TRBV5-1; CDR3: CASSGNGWTDEQYF
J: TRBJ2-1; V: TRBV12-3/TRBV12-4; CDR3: CASSSFHEQFF
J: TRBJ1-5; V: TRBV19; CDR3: CASRKMWASNQPQHF
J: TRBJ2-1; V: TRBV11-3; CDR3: CASSLGSSDEQFF
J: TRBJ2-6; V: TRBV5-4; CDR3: CASSNDRYGANVLTF
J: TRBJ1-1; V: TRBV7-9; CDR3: CASSRTGGASTEAFF
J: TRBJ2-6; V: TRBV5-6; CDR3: CASSLQSGSGANVLTF